Given below is one T cell receptor (beta chain) in context. The donors (healthy individuals) were bone marrow donors. The PCR had 60 Vbeta and 13 Jbeta primers. Sequencing was performed with immunoSEQ multiplex PCR; in TCRdb, only in-frame clones are kept and a portion is missing. The sample spans about 74,000 clones; the ten largest clones claim around 7.2%. These data belong to a study of cytomegalovirus exposure and HLA in healthy donors. The overall study: Prior work identified more than 90 million unique TCR beta sequences in roughly 190 million T cells. When 398 donors were genotyped, 81% of them were found to fall in the Caucasian-associated ancestry cluster.

This receptor was obtained from a female donor in good health and CMV-seropositive. Material for sequencing was PBMCs.

DNA for the CDR3: TGCGCCAGCAGTGAGTCCTCTGGGACTAGACAGTTCTTC. This codes for CASSESSGTRQFF. This chain uses TRBV10-1 with TRBJ2-1; 8 bases map to TRBD2. This CDR3 has 13 residues. The germline gives CDR1 WNHNN, CDR2 SYGVQD (reference sequence). With V trimmed by 0 bases and J by 13 bases, 5 bases remained unmatched.